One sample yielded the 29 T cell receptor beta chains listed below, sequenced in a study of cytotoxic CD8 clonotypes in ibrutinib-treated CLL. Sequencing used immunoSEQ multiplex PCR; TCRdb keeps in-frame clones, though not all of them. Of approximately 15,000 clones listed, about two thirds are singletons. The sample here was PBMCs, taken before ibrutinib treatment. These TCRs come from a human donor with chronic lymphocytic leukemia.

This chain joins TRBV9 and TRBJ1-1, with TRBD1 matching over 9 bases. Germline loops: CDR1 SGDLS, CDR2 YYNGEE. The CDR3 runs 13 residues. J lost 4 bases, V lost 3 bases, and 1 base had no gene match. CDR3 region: CASSETGGTEAFF. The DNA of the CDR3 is TGTGCCAGCAGCGAGACAGGGGGCACTGAAGCTTTCTTT.

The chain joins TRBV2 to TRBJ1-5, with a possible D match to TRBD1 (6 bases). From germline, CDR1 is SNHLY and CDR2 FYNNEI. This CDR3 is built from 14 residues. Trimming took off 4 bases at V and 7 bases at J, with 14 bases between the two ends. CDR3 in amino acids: CASSVGRGGQPQHF. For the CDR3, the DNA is TGTGCCAGCAGTGTCGGCAGGGGTGGGCAGCCCCAGCATTTT. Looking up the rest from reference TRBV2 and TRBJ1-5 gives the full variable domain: EPEVTQTPSHQVTQMGQEVILRCVPISNHLYFYWYRQILGQKVEFLVSFYNNEISEKSEIFDDQFSVERPDGSNFTLKIRSTKLEDSAMYFCASSVGRGGQPQHFGDGTRLSIL.

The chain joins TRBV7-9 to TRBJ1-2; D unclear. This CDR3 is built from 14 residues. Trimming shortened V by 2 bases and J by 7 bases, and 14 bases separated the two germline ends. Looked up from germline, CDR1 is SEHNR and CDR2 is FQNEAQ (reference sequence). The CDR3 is CASSLLDRQFGYTF. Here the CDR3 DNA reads TGTGCCAGCAGCTTACTTGACCGGCAGTTTGGCTACACCTTC.

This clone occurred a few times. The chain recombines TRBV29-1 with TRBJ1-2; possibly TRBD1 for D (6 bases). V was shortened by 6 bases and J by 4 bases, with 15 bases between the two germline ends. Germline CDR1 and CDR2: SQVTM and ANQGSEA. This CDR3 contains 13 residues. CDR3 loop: CSVPGQGTYGYTF. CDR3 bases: TGCAGCGTCCCGGGGCAGGGGACCTATGGCTACACCTTC.

The DNA of the CDR3 is TGTGCCAGCAGCTCAAAACTAGCGGGGGAAGAGACCCAGTACTTC. This encodes CASSSKLAGEETQYF. V usage is TRBV5-4 and J usage is TRBJ2-5, with 11 bases lining up with TRBD2. The CDR3 covers 15 residues. V gave up 3 bases and J gave up 3 bases; unmatched junction bases: 4. Germline lookup yields CDR1 SGHNT and CDR2 YYREEE (reference sequence).

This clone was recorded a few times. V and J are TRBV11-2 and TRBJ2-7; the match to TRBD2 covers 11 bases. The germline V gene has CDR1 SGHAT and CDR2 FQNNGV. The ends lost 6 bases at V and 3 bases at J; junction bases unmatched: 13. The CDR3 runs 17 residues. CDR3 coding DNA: TGTGCCAGCAGTTTCACTAGCGGGGGTCTCCGACTCTACGAGCAGTACTTC. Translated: CASSFTSGGLRLYEQYF.

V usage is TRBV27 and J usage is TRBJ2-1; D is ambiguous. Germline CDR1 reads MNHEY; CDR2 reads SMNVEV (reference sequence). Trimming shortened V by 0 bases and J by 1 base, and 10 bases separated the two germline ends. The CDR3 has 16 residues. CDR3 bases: TGTGCCAGCAGTTTATCGGTAGTCTTGTCCTACAATGAGCAGTTCTTC. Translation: CASSLSVVLSYNEQFF.

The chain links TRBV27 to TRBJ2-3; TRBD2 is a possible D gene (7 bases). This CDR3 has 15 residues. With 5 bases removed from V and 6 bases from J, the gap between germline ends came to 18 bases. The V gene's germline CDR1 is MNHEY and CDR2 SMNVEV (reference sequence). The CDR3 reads CASSELGGAVDTQYF. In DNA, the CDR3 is TGTGCCAGCAGTGAACTAGGGGGGGCTGTGGATACGCAGTATTTT.

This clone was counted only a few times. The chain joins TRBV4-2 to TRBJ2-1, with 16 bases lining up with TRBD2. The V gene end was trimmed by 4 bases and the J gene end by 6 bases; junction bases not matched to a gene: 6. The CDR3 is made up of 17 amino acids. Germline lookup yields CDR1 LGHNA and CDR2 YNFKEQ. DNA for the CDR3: TGTGCCAGCAGCCTCGGGACTAGCGGGGGGGCCCTCAATGAGCAGTTCTTC. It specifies CASSLGTSGGALNEQFF.

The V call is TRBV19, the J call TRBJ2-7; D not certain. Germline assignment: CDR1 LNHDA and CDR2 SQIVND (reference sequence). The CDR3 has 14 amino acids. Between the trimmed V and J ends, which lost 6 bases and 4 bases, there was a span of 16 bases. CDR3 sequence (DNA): TGTGCCAGTAGCAGACATCATACGGAATACGAGCAGTACTTC. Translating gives CASSRHHTEYEQYF.

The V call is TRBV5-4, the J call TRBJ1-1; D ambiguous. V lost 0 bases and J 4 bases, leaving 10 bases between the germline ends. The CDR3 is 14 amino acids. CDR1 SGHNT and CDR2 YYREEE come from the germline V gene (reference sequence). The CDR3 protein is CASSLVGRSTEAFF. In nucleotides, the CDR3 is TGTGCCAGCAGCTTGGTGGGCCGGTCCACTGAAGCTTTCTTT.

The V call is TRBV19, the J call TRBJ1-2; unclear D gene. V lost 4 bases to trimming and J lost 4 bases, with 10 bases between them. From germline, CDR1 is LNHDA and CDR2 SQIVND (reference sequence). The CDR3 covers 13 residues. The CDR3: CASSSADPYGYTF. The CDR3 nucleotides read TGTGCCAGTAGTAGCGCAGATCCCTATGGCTACACCTTC. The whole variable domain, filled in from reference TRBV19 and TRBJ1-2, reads DGGITQSPKYLFRKEGQNVTLSCEQNLNHDAMYWYRQDPGQGLRLIYYSQIVNDFQKGDIAEGYSVSREKKESFPLTVTSAQKNPTAFYLCASSSADPYGYTFGSGTRLTVV.

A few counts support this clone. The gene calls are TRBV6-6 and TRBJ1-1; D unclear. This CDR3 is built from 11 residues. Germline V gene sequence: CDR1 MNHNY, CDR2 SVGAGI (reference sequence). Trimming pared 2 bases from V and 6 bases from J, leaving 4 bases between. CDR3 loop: CASSYRPEAFF. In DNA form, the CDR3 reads TGTGCCAGCAGTTACCGGCCTGAAGCTTTCTTT.

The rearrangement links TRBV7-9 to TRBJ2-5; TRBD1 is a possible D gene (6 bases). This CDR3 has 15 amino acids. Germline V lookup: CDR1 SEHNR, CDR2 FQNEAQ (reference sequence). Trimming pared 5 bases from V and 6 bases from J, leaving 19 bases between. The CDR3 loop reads CASSRLGTQLQTQYF. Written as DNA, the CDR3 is TGTGCCAGCAGCCGACTCGGGACACAGCTACAGACCCAGTACTTC. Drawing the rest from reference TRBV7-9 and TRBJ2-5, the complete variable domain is DTGVSQNPRHKITKRGQNVTFRCDPISEHNRLYWYRQTLGQGPEFLTYFQNEAQLEKSRLLSDRFSAERPKGSFSTLEIQRTEQGDSAMYLCASSRLGTQLQTQYFGPGTRLLVL.

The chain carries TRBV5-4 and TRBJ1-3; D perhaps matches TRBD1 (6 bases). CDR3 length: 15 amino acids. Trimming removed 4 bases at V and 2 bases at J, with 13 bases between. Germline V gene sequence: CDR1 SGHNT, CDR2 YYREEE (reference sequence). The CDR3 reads CASSRNAGAGNTIYF. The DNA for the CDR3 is TGTGCCAGCAGCCGAAATGCAGGGGCTGGAAACACCATATATTTT.

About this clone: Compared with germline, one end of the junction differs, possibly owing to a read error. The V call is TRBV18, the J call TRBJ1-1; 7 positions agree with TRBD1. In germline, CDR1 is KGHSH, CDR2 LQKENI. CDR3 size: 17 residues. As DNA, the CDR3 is TGTGCCAGCTCAGCACCGGGACAGACCTTCATGAACACTGAAGCTTTCTTT. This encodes CASSAPGQTFMNTEAFF.

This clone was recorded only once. CDR3 DNA: TGCAGCGTTGACATTGGGCTGGGGGAGACCCAGTACTTC. Amino acids: CSVDIGLGETQYF. This chain connects TRBV29-1 to TRBJ2-5, with unresolved D. Trimming removed 3 bases from V and 5 bases from J, with 13 bases in between. This CDR3 contains 13 residues. Germline loops: CDR1 SQVTM, CDR2 ANQGSEA.

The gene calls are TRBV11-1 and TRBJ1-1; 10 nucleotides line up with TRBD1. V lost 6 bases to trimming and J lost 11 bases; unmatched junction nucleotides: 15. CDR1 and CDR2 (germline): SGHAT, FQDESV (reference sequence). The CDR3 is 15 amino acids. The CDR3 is CASSQLAGTGVRAFF. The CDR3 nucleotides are TGTGCCAGCAGTCAGCTCGCGGGGACAGGGGTCCGTGCTTTCTTT. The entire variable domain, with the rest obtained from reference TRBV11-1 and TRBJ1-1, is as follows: EAEVAQSPRYKITEKSQAVAFWCDPISGHATLYWYRQILGQGPELLVQFQDESVVDDSQLPKDRFSAERLKGVDSTLKIQPAELGDSAMYLCASSQLAGTGVRAFFGQGTRLTVV.

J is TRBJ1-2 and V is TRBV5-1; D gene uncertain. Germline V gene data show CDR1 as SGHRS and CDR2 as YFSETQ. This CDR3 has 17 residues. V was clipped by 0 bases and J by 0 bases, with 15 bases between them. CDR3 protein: CASSLDALPASNYGYTF. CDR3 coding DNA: TGCGCCAGCAGCTTGGATGCACTCCCAGCCTCTAACTATGGCTACACCTTC.

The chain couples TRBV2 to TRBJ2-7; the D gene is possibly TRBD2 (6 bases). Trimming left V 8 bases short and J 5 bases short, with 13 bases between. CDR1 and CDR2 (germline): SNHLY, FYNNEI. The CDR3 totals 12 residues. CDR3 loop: CASRAGFDEQYF. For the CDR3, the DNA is TGTGCCAGCCGCGCGGGGTTCGACGAGCAGTACTTC.

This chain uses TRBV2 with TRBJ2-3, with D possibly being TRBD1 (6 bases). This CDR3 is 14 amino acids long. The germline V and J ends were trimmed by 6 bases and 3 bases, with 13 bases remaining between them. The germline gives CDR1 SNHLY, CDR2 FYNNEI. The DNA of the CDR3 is TGTGCCAGCAGCCGGTACAGGGTGACAGATACGCAGTATTTT. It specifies CASSRYRVTDTQYF.

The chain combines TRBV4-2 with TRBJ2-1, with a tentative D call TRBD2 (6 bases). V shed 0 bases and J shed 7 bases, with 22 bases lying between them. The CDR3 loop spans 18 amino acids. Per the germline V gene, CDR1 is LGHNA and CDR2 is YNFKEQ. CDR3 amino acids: CASSQDRPAVGLNNEQFF. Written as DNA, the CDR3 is TGTGCCAGCAGCCAAGATCGGCCCGCAGTGGGACTCAATAATGAGCAGTTCTTC.

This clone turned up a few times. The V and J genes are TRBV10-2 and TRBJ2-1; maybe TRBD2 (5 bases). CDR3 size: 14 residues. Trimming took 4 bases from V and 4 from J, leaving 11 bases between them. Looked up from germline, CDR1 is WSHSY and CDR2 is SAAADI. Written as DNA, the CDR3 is TGCGCCAGCAGTGGGGAGACGGCGTACAATGAGCAGTTCTTC. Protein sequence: CASSGETAYNEQFF.

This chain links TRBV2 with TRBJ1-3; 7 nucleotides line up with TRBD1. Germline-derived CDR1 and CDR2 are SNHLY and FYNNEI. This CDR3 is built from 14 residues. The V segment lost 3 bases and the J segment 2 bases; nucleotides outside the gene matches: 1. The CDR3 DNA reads TGTGCCAGCAGTGATGGGACAGCTGGAAACACCATATATTTT. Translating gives CASSDGTAGNTIYF. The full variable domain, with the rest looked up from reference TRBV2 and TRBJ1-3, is EPEVTQTPSHQVTQMGQEVILRCVPISNHLYFYWYRQILGQKVEFLVSFYNNEISEKSEIFDDQFSVERPDGSNFTLKIRSTKLEDSAMYFCASSDGTAGNTIYFGEGSWLTVV.

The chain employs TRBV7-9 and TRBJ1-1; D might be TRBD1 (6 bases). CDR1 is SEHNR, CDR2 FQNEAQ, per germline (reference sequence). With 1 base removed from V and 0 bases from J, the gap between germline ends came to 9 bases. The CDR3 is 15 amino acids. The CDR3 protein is CASSLGGPLNTEAFF. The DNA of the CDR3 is TGTGCCAGCAGCTTAGGGGGGCCCCTGAACACTGAAGCTTTCTTT.

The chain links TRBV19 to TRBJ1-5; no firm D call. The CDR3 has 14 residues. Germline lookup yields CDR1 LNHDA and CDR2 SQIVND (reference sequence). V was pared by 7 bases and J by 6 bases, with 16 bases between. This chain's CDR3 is CASMVWGRGQPQHF. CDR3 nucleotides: TGTGCCAGTATGGTTTGGGGTCGTGGTCAGCCCCAGCATTTT.

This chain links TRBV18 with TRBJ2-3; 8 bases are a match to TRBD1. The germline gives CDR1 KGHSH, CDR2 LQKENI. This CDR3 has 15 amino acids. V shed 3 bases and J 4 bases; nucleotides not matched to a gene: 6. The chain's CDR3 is CASSPPTGAADTQYF. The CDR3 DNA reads TGTGCCAGCTCACCCCCGACAGGGGCGGCAGATACGCAGTATTTT.

CDR3 in DNA: TGTGCCAGCAGCTTGGCCCGCGTCTATGGCTACACCTTC. Amino acid sequence: CASSLARVYGYTF. The J gene is TRBJ1-2, the V gene TRBV5-5, with unresolved D. CDR1 and CDR2 (germline): SGHKS, YYEKEE (reference sequence). The CDR3 has 13 residues. V shed 0 bases and J shed 4 bases, with 7 bases lying between them.

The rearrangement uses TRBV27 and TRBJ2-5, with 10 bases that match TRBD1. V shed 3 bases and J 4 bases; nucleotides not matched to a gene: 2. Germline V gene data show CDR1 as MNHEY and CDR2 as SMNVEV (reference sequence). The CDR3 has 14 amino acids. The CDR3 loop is CASSLDRGTETQYF. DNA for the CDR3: TGTGCCAGCAGTTTGGACAGGGGGACAGAGACCCAGTACTTC.